The sequence of this TCR beta chain was determined in a study of CD8+CD57+ T cells in acquired aplastic anemia. General study points: Comparison of patients with controls identified some 29 shared CD8+ CDR3 sequences.

Profiling that covered TCR beta VDJ and CDR3 relied on genomic DNA as its template. TCRdb used MiXCR to reprocess the reads, holding one entry per CDR3 protein. The sample shows some 410,000 distinct CDR3 sequences, about two thirds of them seen only once. As to this clonotype: The target antigen is unknown.

The sequenced sample consisted of sorted CD4+, CD8+, or CD8+CD57+ T cells (not recorded which) from PBMCs. The receptor was derived from a human donor in good health, serving as a control.

This CDR3 reads CASSPDSAGGPTEAFF. The CDR3 DNA sequence: TGTGCCAGCTCACCAGACTCCGCGGGGGGGCCCACTGAAGCTTTCTTT. This sequence joins TRBV18 and TRBJ1-1; TRBD1 might be the D (6 bases). Germline V CDR1 and CDR2: KGHSH, LQKENI. The V end lost 2 bases, the J end lost 4 bases, and 17 bases lay between the germline ends. The CDR3 runs to 16 residues.